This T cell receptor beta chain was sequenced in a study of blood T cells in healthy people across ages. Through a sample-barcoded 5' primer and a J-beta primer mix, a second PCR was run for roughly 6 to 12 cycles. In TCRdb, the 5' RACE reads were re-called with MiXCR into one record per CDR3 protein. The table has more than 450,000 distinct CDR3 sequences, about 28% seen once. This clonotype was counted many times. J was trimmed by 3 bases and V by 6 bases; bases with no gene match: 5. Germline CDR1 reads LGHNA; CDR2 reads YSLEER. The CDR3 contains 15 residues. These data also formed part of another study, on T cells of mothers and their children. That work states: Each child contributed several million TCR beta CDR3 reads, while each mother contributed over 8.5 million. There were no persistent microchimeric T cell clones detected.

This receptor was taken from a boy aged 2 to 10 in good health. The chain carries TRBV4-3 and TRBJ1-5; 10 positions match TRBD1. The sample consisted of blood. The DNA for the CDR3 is TGCGCCAGCAGTCCCGACAGGGGGCCCAATCAGCCCCAGCATTTT. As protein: CASSPDRGPNQPQHF.